This T cell receptor (beta chain) appears in the sequencing data of a study of response to subunit inactivated influenza vaccine. J was trimmed by 7 bases and V by 3 bases; bases with no gene match: 13. From germline, CDR1 is DFQATT and CDR2 SNEGSKA (reference sequence). There are 16 residues in the CDR3. TCRdb called the RT-PCR reads again in MiXCR, with one record for every CDR3 protein. This table holds about 520,000 distinct CDR3 sequences, approximately 7.3% found once. In its sample, this clonotype was seen a few times. The J gene is TRBJ1-5, the V gene TRBV20-1; TRBD1 aligns across 9 bases. The sequence was collected from a man aged 45 to 70 who received an inactivated influenza vaccine. This sample comprised PBMCs from blood, obtained roughly 24 months after vaccination. The CDR3 nucleotides are TGCAGTGCTAGTGGGCCGCCGGGACAGGGTGGGCAGCCCCAGCATTTT. Protein sequence: CSASGPPGQGGQPQHF.